These 27 T cell receptor beta chains were all obtained from the same sample, sequenced in a study of technical replicates of blood from a handful of donors. The table came from immunoSEQ multiplex PCR; TCRdb's copy has only in-frame clones and leaves some out. The repertoire holds 60,000 to 70,000 clones, with nearly 98% as singletons. Sequencing was done on a sample of T cells isolated from PBMCs. The source is a human donor in good health.

The chain has TRBV7-8 and TRBJ1-6; no reliable D call. Germline V gene data show CDR1 as SGHVS and CDR2 as FQNEAQ. The CDR3 totals 15 residues. V dropped 5 bases and J dropped 5 bases, with 13 bases sitting between them. CDR3 coding DNA: TGTGCCAGCAGCCTCCTCACAGCTAATAATTCACCCCTCCACTTT. Protein sequence: CASSLLTANNSPLHF.

CDR3 loop: CASGQGLETQYF. The CDR3 nucleotides read TGTGCCAGCGGGCAGGGGCTAGAGACCCAGTACTTC. The rearrangement uses TRBV28 and TRBJ2-5; tentatively, D is TRBD1 (6 bases). The CDR3 runs to 12 residues. Germline CDR1 MDHEN, CDR2 SYDVKM. The V gene lost 8 bases and the J gene lost 4 bases, with 11 bases spanning the gap.

This clone was recorded once. This chain uses TRBV28 with TRBJ1-2, with D perhaps TRBD1 (5 bases). Deletions cut 6 bases from V and 6 bases from J, with 11 bases between. The length of the CDR3 is 12 residues. CDR1 and CDR2 from the germline V gene are MDHEN and SYDVKM. The CDR3 loop is CASRFQGDGYTF. CDR3 coding DNA: TGTGCCAGCAGGTTTCAAGGGGATGGCTACACCTTC.

V usage is TRBV6-6 and J usage is TRBJ1-5; D perhaps matches TRBD1 (6 bases). This CDR3 is built from 15 residues. Germline assignment: CDR1 MNHNY and CDR2 SVGAGI (reference sequence). V was shortened by 7 bases and J by 4 bases, with 17 bases between the two germline ends. CDR3 sequence reads: CASNEYQGGNQPQHF. In DNA form, the CDR3 reads TGTGCCAGCAACGAATACCAAGGGGGAAATCAGCCCCAGCATTTT.

The V call is TRBV6-5, the J call TRBJ2-7; the D gene is possibly TRBD1 (5 bases). CDR3 length equals 14 residues. Germline loops: CDR1 MNHEY, CDR2 SVGAGI. V lost 6 bases to trimming and J lost 2 bases, with 14 bases between them. The CDR3 region has the DNA TGTGCCAGCAGCATATCCAGGGATACCTACGAGCAGTACTTC. Its translation: CASSISRDTYEQYF.

The rearrangement joins TRBV12-5 to TRBJ1-2, with D possibly matching TRBD1 (5 bases). In germline, CDR1 is LGHNT, CDR2 FRNRAP. There are 16 residues in the CDR3. Between the trimmed V and J ends, which lost 6 bases and 2 bases, there was a span of 19 bases. CDR3 nucleotide sequence: TGTGCTAGTGGCCCAAAGGGACTTTACCCCAACTATGGCTACACCTTC. It translates to CASGPKGLYPNYGYTF.

The rearrangement links TRBV15 to TRBJ2-7, with 10 bases aligning to TRBD1. The length of the CDR3 is 18 residues. The J segment lost 4 bases and the V segment lost 1 base, leaving 13 bases of the junction unmatched. The germline V gene has CDR1 LNHNV and CDR2 YYDKDF (reference sequence). The DNA for the CDR3 is TGTGCCACCAGCAGAGGGTTGATTCGCGGGACAGGGGAGTACGAGCAGTACTTC. It codes for CATSRGLIRGTGEYEQYF.

The chain joins TRBV6-5 to TRBJ2-7, with D tentatively TRBD1 (5 bases). Trimming took 2 bases from V and 2 from J, leaving 10 bases between them. Germline V gene data show CDR1 as MNHEY and CDR2 as SVGAGI. The CDR3 covers 14 residues. The CDR3 spells CASSYGAGTYEQYF. The DNA for the CDR3 is TGTGCCAGCAGTTACGGGGCAGGCACCTACGAGCAGTACTTC.

V and J are TRBV11-2 and TRBJ2-7, with 9 nucleotides matching TRBD1. Germline-derived CDR1 and CDR2 are SGHAT and FQNNGV. This CDR3 is built from 15 residues. The J segment lost 12 bases and the V segment lost 0 bases, leaving 12 bases of the junction unmatched. The DNA for the CDR3 is TGTGCCAGCAGCTTAGATGTTGACAGGGGGAGGGAGTCGTACTTC. It encodes CASSLDVDRGRESYF.

The J gene is TRBJ2-7, the V gene TRBV28, with 11 positions matching TRBD2. Germline V lookup: CDR1 MDHEN, CDR2 SYDVKM. V dropped 2 bases and J dropped 3; count of bases not matched to a gene: 9. The CDR3 is 17 amino acids. In DNA form, the CDR3 reads TGTGCCAGCAGTTTAGGCGGGCTGACTAGCGGGATCTACGAGCAGTACTTC. Translated: CASSLGGLTSGIYEQYF.

V is TRBV2 and J is TRBJ2-3; TRBD2 is a possible D gene (6 bases). Trimming left V 5 bases short and J 7 bases short, with 13 bases between. The CDR3 covers 13 residues. Per germline, CDR1 SNHLY and CDR2 FYNNEI. In DNA, the CDR3 is TGTGCCAGCAGTAATTTTAGCGGCAATACGCAGTATTTT. It is translated as CASSNFSGNTQYF.

The chain employs TRBV6-5 and TRBJ2-7; 8 positions match TRBD1. Germline CDR1 is MNHEY and CDR2 is SVGAGI. Trimming removed 7 bases from V and 6 bases from J; junction bases left unmatched: 11. The CDR3 is 14 amino acids. The CDR3 DNA sequence: TGTGCCAGCACCTACCGCCCAACAGGGGGCGAGCAGTACTTC. Amino acids: CASTYRPTGGEQYF.

The V call is TRBV7-9, the J call TRBJ1-5, with D perhaps matching TRBD1 (5 bases). The CDR3 spans 13 residues. Trimming removed 6 bases from V and 4 bases from J, with 10 bases in between. The germline V gene has CDR1 SEHNR and CDR2 FQNEAQ (reference sequence). The CDR3 DNA follows: TGTGCCAGCAGTGTTCAGGGAAATCAGCCCCAGCATTTT. Protein product: CASSVQGNQPQHF.

The V call is TRBV10-2, the J call TRBJ2-1, with TRBD2 matching 13 bases. V trimming: 6 bases; J trimming: 7 bases; junction bases outside the gene matches: 3. CDR1 is WSHSY, CDR2 SAAADI, per germline. CDR3 size: 14 residues. The CDR3 region has the DNA TGCGCCAGCAGAAGGACTAGCGGGAGAAATGAGCAGTTCTTC. This encodes CASRRTSGRNEQFF.

The gene calls are TRBV11-2 and TRBJ2-1; 9 bases line up with TRBD2. The germline V gene has CDR1 SGHAT and CDR2 FQNNGV. The CDR3 sequence is 18 residues long. V dropped 5 bases and J dropped 8; count of bases not matched to a gene: 19. The CDR3 DNA is TGTGCCAGCAGCCCCCTTAGGGCTAGCGGGACCCGAGGCCATGAGCAGTTCTTC. Translation: CASSPLRASGTRGHEQFF.

The gene calls are TRBV5-1 and TRBJ2-1, with 8 positions matching TRBD2. J gave up 4 bases and V 2 bases, and 2 bases lay outside the gene matches. This CDR3 spans 14 amino acids. Germline values: CDR1 SGHRS, CDR2 YFSETQ. Here the CDR3 DNA reads TGCGCCAGCAGCTTTAGCGGGGATTACAATGAGCAGTTCTTC. Its translation: CASSFSGDYNEQFF.

The rearrangement uses TRBV18 and TRBJ1-1; D is uncertain. The CDR3 runs 14 residues. The germline V gene has CDR1 KGHSH and CDR2 LQKENI. V lost 4 bases and J lost 0, with 9 bases in between. The CDR3 is CASSRATVNTEAFF. The CDR3 bases are TGTGCCAGCTCACGTGCAACGGTGAACACTGAAGCTTTCTTT. The complete variable domain, with remaining parts taken from reference TRBV18 and TRBJ1-1, reads NAGVMQNPRHLVRRRGQEARLRCSPMKGHSHVYWYRQLPEEGLKFMVYLQKENIIDESGMPKERFSAEFPKEGPSILRIQQVVRGDSAAYFCASSRATVNTEAFFGQGTRLTVV.

CDR3: CASSPSGQGSPLHF. CDR3 nucleotide sequence: TGTGCCAGCTCACCTTCAGGACAGGGTTCACCCCTCCACTTT. V gene TRBV18 combines with J gene TRBJ1-6, with TRBD1 matching over 8 bases. CDR1 is KGHSH and CDR2 is LQKENI in the germline V gene. The CDR3 sequence is 14 residues long. V lost 3 bases and J lost 9; bases outside the gene matches: 4. Full variable domain (remainder filled in from reference TRBV18 and TRBJ1-6): NAGVMQNPRHLVRRRGQEARLRCSPMKGHSHVYWYRQLPEEGLKFMVYLQKENIIDESGMPKERFSAEFPKEGPSILRIQQVVRGDSAAYFCASSPSGQGSPLHFGNGTRLTVT.

The chain employs TRBV27 and TRBJ2-6; weak D call: TRBD2 (5 bases). CDR1 is MNHEY and CDR2 is SMNVEV in the germline V gene (reference sequence). The CDR3 has 23 amino acids. Trimming stripped 2 bases from V and 0 bases from J, with 29 bases between. The CDR3 bases are TGTGCCAGCAGTTTAACTCGAGGGTACAGCATCGAAGGGAAAACCTCTGGGGCCAACGTCCTGACTTTC. This sequence encodes CASSLTRGYSIEGKTSGANVLTF.

The J gene is TRBJ2-2, the V gene TRBV7-9; the match to TRBD1 covers 8 bases. In germline, CDR1 is SEHNR, CDR2 FQNEAQ (reference sequence). The CDR3 length is 15 residues. V lost 5 bases and J lost 6; bases outside the gene matches: 8. The CDR3 bases are TGTGCCAGCAGCAAACGGACAGGGTTTTCCGGGGAGCTGTTTTTT. It is translated as CASSKRTGFSGELFF.

This chain connects TRBV6-4 to TRBJ2-5; TRBD2 might be the D (6 bases). V lost 1 base to trimming and J lost 3 bases, with 15 bases between them. CDR3 length equals 16 residues. The germline gives CDR1 MRHNA, CDR2 SNTAGT. The CDR3 nucleotides read TGTGCCAGCAGTGACTTCGATACCGGGGGAAAAGAGACCCAGTACTTC. It codes for CASSDFDTGGKETQYF.

V and J are TRBV6-5 and TRBJ2-7; TRBD2 might be the D (5 bases). Germline V gene lookup returns CDR1 MNHEY and CDR2 SVGAGI. V lost 2 bases and J lost 4, with 12 bases in between. The CDR3 length is 14 residues. CDR3 coding DNA: TGTGCCAGCAGTTACCGGGCCGAGGGATACGAGCAGTACTTC. Protein sequence: CASSYRAEGYEQYF.

V gene TRBV7-2 combines with J gene TRBJ2-1, with D perhaps TRBD2 (5 bases). CDR1 SGHTA and CDR2 FQGNSA come from the germline V gene. This CDR3 is built from 17 residues. Between the trimmed V and J ends, which lost 2 bases and 2 bases, there was a span of 16 bases. CDR3 sequence reads: CASSLNPTSGTYNEQFF. The CDR3 DNA is TGTGCCAGCAGCTTAAATCCAACGAGCGGAACCTACAATGAGCAGTTCTTC.

The rearrangement uses TRBV5-1 and TRBJ2-1; 8 nucleotides line up with TRBD1. J gave up 6 bases and V 4 bases, and 6 bases lay outside the gene matches. Germline lookup yields CDR1 SGHRS and CDR2 YFSETQ. The CDR3 sequence is 14 residues long. CDR3 residues: CASSPGQGPNEQFF. CDR3 nucleotide sequence: TGCGCCAGCAGCCCCGGACAGGGTCCCAATGAGCAGTTCTTC. Full variable domain (outside the CDR3, taken from reference TRBV5-1 and TRBJ2-1): KAGVTQTPRYLIKTRGQQVTLSCSPISGHRSVSWYQQTPGQGLQFLFEYFSETQRNKGNFPGRFSGRQFSNSRSEMNVSTLELGDSALYLCASSPGQGPNEQFFGPGTRLTVL.

In its sample, this clone was seen once. This chain uses TRBV11-3 with TRBJ1-1; D remains ambiguous. This CDR3 has 15 amino acids. Trimming removed 3 bases at V and 3 bases at J, with 14 bases between. Germline values: CDR1 SGHNT, CDR2 YENEEA. CDR3: CASSFGSGEHTEAFF. The CDR3 DNA reads as TGTGCCAGCAGCTTCGGAAGCGGGGAGCACACTGAAGCTTTCTTT.

The V gene is TRBV11-2, the J gene TRBJ2-7; 7 nucleotides align to TRBD1. V shed 3 bases, J shed 1 base, and the junction held 6 bases outside the gene matches. This CDR3 region has 15 residues. Germline CDR1 is SGHAT and CDR2 is FQNNGV. The CDR3 here is CASSFGAGGSYEQYF. DNA for the CDR3: TGTGCCAGCAGCTTTGGTGCAGGGGGATCCTACGAGCAGTACTTC.

The chain has TRBV5-4 and TRBJ1-3, with D unclear. Germline V gives CDR1 SGHNT, CDR2 YYREEE (reference sequence). Trimming took off 5 bases at V and 3 bases at J, with 18 bases between the two ends. The CDR3 is 16 residues long. The CDR3 loop reads CASRGQEAGYGNTIYF. Written as DNA, the CDR3 is TGTGCCAGCAGGGGCCAGGAGGCGGGATATGGAAACACCATATATTTT.